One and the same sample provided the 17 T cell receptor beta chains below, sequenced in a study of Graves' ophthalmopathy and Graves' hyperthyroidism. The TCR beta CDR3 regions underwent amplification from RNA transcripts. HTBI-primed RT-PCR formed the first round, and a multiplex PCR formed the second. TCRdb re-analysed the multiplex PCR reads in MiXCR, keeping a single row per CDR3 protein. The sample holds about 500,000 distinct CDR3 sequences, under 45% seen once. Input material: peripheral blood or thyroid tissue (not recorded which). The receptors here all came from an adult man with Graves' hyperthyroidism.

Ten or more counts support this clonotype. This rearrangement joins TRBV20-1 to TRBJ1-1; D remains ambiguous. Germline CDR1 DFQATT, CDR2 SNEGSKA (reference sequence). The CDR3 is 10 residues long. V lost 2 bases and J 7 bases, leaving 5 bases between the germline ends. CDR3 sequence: CSARSYEAFF. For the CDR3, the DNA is TGCAGTGCTAGATCATATGAAGCTTTCTTT.

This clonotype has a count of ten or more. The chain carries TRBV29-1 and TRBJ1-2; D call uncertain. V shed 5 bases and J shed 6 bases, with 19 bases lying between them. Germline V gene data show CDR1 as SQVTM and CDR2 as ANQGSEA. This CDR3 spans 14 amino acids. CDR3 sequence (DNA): TGCAGCGTTACGTTACAGTCCCCTAAGGATGGCTACACCTTC. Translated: CSVTLQSPKDGYTF.

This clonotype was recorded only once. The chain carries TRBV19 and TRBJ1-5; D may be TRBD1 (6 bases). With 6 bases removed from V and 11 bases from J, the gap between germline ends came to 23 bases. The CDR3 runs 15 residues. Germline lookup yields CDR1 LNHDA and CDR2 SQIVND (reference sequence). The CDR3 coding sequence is TGTGCCAGTAGCAGAGGAGCGGGGGGACAAGAGACCCAGCATTTT. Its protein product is CASSRGAGGQETQHF.

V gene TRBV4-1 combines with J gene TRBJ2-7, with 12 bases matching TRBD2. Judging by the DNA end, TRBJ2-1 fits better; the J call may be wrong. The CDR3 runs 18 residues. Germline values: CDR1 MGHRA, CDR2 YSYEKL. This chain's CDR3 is CASSPDHGLAGPYNEQFF. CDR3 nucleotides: TGCGCCAGCAGCCCAGACCATGGACTAGCGGGGCCCTACAATGAGCAGTTCTTC.

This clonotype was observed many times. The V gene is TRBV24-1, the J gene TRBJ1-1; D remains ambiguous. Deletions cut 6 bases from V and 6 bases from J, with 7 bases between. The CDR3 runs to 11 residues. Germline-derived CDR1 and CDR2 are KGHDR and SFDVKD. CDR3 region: CATSRGSEAFF. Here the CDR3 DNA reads TGTGCCACCAGTAGAGGTTCTGAAGCTTTCTTT.

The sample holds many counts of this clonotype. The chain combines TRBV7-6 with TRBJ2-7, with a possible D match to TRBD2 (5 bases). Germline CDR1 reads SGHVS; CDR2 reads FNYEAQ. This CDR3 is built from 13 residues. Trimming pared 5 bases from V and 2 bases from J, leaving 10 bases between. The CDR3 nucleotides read TGTGCCAGCAGCGAGGTCGGGACCTACGAGCAGTACTTC. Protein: CASSEVGTYEQYF.

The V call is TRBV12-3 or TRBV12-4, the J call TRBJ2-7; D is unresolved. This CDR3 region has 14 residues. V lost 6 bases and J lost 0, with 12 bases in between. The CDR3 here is CASRTDGYSYEQYF. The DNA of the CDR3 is TGTGCCAGCAGGACCGACGGTTACTCCTACGAGCAGTACTTC.

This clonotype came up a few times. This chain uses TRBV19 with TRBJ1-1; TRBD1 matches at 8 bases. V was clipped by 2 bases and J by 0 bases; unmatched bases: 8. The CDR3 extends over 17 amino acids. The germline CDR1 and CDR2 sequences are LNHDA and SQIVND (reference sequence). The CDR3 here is CASSIPRAGGLNTEAFF. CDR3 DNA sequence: TGTGCCAGTAGTATACCCCGCGCAGGGGGCTTGAACACTGAAGCTTTCTTT.

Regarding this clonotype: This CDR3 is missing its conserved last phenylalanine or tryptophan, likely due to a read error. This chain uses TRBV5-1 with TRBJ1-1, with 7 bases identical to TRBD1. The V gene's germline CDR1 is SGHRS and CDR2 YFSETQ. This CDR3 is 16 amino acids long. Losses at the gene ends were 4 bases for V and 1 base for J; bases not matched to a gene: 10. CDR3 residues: CASSPLGQTKNTEAFL. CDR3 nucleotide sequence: TGCGCCAGCAGCCCCCTGGGACAGACAAAGAACACTGAAGCTTTCCTT.

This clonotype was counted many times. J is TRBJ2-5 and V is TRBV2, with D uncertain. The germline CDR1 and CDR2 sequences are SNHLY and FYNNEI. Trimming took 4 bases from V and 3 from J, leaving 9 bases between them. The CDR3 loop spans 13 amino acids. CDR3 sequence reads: CASSVKAKETQYF. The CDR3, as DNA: TGTGCCAGCAGTGTGAAGGCCAAAGAGACCCAGTACTTC.

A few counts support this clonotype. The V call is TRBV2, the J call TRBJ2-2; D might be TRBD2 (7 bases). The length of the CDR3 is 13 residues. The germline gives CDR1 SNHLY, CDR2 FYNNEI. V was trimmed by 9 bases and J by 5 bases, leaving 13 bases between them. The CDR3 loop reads CARRGGQTGELFF. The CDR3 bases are TGTGCCAGGAGGGGGGGCCAGACCGGGGAGCTGTTTTTT. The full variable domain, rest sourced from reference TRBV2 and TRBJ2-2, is EPEVTQTPSHQVTQMGQEVILRCVPISNHLYFYWYRQILGQKVEFLVSFYNNEISEKSEIFDDQFSVERPDGSNFTLKIRSTKLEDSAMYFCARRGGQTGELFFGEGSRLTVL.

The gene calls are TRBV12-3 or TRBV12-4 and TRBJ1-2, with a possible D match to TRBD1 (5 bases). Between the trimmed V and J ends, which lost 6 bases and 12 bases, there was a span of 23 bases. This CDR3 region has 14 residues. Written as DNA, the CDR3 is TGTGCCAGCAGCTCCGGGACCGAGGGGTCTGGAAACACCTTC. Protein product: CASSSGTEGSGNTF.

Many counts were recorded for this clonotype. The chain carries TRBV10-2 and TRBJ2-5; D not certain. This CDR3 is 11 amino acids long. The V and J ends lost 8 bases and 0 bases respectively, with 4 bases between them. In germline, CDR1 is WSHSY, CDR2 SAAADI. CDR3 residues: CASAYQETQYF. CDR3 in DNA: TGCGCCAGCGCCTACCAAGAGACCCAGTACTTC.

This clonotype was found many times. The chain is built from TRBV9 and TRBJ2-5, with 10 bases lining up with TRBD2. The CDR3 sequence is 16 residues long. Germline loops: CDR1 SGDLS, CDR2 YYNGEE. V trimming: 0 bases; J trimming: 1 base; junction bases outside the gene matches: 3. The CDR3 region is CASSVGAGGLQETQYF. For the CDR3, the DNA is TGTGCCAGCAGCGTAGGAGCGGGGGGGCTCCAAGAGACCCAGTACTTC.

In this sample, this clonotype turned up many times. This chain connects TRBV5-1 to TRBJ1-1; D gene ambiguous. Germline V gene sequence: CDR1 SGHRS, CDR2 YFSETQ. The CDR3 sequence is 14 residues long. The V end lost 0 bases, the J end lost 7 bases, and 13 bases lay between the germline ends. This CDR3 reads CASSLGGSGNEAFF. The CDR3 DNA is TGCGCCAGCAGCTTGGGGGGTAGTGGCAATGAAGCTTTCTTT.

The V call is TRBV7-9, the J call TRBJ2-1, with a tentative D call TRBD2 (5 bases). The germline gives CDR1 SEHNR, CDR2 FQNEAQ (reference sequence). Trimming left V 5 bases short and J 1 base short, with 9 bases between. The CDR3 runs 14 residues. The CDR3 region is CASSTTNSYNEQFF. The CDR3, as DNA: TGTGCCAGCAGCACGACTAATTCCTACAATGAGCAGTTCTTC. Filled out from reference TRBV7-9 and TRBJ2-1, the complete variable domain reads DTGVSQNPRHKITKRGQNVTFRCDPISEHNRLYWYRQTLGQGPEFLTYFQNEAQLEKSRLLSDRFSAERPKGSFSTLEIQRTEQGDSAMYLCASSTTNSYNEQFFGPGTRLTVL.

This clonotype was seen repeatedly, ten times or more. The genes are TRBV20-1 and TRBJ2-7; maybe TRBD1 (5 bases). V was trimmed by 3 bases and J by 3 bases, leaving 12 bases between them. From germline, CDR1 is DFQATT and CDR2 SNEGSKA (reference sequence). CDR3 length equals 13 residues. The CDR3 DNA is TGCAGTGCTAGTGACAGTTTACTCTACGAGCAGTACTTC. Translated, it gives CSASDSLLYEQYF.